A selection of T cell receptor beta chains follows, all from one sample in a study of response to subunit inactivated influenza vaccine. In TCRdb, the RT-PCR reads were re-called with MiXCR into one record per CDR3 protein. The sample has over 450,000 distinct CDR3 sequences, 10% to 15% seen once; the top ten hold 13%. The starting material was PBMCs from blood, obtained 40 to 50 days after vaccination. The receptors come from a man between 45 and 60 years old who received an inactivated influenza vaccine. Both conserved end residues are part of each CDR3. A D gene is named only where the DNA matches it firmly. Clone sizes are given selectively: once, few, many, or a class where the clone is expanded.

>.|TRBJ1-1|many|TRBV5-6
TGTGCCAGCAGCTTGAGATGGGGCACTGAAGCTTTCTTT
CASSLRWGTEAFF
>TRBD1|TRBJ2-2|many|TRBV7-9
TGTGCCAGCAGCCCGACAGGGAGAATCACCGGGGAGCTGTTTTTT
CASSPTGRITGELFF
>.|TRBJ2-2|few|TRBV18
TGTGCCAGCTCACCTTACGGGACAATGGGGAACACCGGGGAGCTGTTTTTT
CASSPYGTMGNTGELFF
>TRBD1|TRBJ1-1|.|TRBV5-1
TGCGCCAGCAGCCTCCGACCATACGACAGGGGCGGCACTGAAGCTTTCTTT
CASSLRPYDRGGTEAFF
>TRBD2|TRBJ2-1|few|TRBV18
TGTGCCAGCTCACCACCCCTAGCGGGAGTGTCCTACAATGAGCAGTTCTTC
CASSPPLAGVSYNEQFF
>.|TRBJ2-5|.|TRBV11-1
TGTGCCAGCAGCTCCCGATCCAGGAGGCTGAAGACCCAGTACTTC
CASSSRSRRLKTQYF
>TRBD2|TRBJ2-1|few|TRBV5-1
TGCGCCAGCAGGACGGGAGGGGCCAGCTCCTACAATGAGCAGTTCTTC
CASRTGGASSYNEQFF
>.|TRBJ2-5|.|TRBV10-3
TGTGCCATCCTCGACCGAACACAAGAGACCCAGTACTTC
CAILDRTQETQYF
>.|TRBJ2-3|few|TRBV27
TGTGCCAGCAGTACAGATGCGGGGGCGAGGACAGATACGCAGTATTTT
CASSTDAGARTDTQYF
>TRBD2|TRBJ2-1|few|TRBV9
TGTGCCAGCAGCGACGGGCCGGGACTAGCGGGAGTTGGTGAGCAGTTCTTC
CASSDGPGLAGVGEQFF
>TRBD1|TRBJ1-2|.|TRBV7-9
TGTGCCAGCAGCTTGAACAGGGGGGATGGCTACACCTTC
CASSLNRGDGYTF
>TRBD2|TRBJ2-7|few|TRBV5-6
TGTGCCAGCAGTCGACTAGCGGGGGGTACCTACGAGCAGTACTTC
CASSRLAGGTYEQYF
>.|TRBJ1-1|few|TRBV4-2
TGTGCCAGCAGCCTCGAGACAGCGAGCATAGGGGAAGCTTTCTTT
CASSLETASIGEAFF
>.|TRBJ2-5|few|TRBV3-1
TGTGCCAGCAGCTCCCAGTTAACCCTAGAGACCCAGTACTTC
CASSSQLTLETQYF
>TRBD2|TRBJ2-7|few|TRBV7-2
TGTGCCAGCAGCCAAACTGAGGGACTAGCGTCCTACGAGCAGTACTTC
CASSQTEGLASYEQYF
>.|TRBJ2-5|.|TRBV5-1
TGCGCCAGCAGCTTGGGTGGAACGAACCCCCAAGAGACCCAGTACTTC
CASSLGGTNPQETQYF
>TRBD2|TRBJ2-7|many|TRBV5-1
TGCGCCAGCAGCCTAAGATTTAGCGGGAGCGTCCACGAGCAGTACTTC
CASSLRFSGSVHEQYF
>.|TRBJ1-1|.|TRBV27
TGTGCCAGCACCCCCCGCGGGGGGGCTGGGAACACTGAAGCTTTCTTT
CASTPRGGAGNTEAFF
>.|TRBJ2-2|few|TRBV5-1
TGCGCCAGCAGCTTTACCGGGGGGCGTGACGGGGAGCTGTTTTTT
CASSFTGGRDGELFF
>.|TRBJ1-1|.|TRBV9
TGTGCCAGCAGCGTATTAGCGAACACTGAAGCTTTCTTT
CASSVLANTEAFF
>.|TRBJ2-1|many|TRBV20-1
TGCAGTGCGTTAGTAGCGGATAGCTCCTACAATGAGCAGTTCTTC
CSALVADSSYNEQFF
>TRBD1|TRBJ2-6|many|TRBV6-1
TGTGCCAGCAGTAAGGGACAGCACCCGACCGCCAACGTCCTGACTTTC
CASSKGQHPTANVLTF
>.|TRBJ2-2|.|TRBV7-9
TGTGCCAGCAGCTTATACTTGACAGGGAGGTTTGCCGGGGAGCTGTTTTTT
CASSLYLTGRFAGELFF
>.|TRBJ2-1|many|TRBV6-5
TGTGCCAGCAGTTACTCCCCCGGGGGTCAACTCAATGAGCAGTTCTTC
CASSYSPGGQLNEQFF
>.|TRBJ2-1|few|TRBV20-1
TGCAGTGCTAGCATTCCTGGCAGCTACAATGAGCAGTTCTTC
CSASIPGSYNEQFF
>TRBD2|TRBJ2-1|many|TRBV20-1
TGCAGTGCTAGGGGACTAGCGGGAGTTGATGAGCAGTTCTTC
CSARGLAGVDEQFF
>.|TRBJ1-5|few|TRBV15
TGTGCCACCAGCAGAGATTTGCAGCCCCAGCATTTT
CATSRDLQPQHF
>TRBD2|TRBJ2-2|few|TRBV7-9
TGTGCCAGCAGCTTATTAGCGGGGGTAAACACCGGGGAGCTGTTTTTT
CASSLLAGVNTGELFF